This T cell receptor (beta chain) comes out of a study of blood T cell repertoires in COVID-19. Looking at the study overall: The study drew acute and convalescent COVID-19 samples from the United States, Italy and Spain.

This table comes from immunoSEQ multiplex PCR, and its TCRdb copy is limited to in-frame clones, with some not included. Here the sample spans about 95,000 clones, approximately 91% being singletons. Germline CDR1 MNHEY, CDR2 SVGAGI. This CDR3 spans 15 amino acids. Trimming cost V 6 bases and J 6 bases, with 18 bases left between them. The chain has TRBV6-5 and TRBJ1-5; D perhaps matches TRBD1 (5 bases). Input material: peripheral blood. The receptor was derived from a woman aged 70-85 years with acute or convalescent COVID-19. The CDR3 DNA follows: TGTGCCAGCAGCTCCGTCTCAGGGAGGGGTCAGCCCCAGCATTTT. This codes for CASSSVSGRGQPQHF.